The 18 T cell receptor beta chains given below trace back to one sample, sequenced in a study of blood T cell repertoires in COVID-19. Sequencing was performed with immunoSEQ multiplex PCR; in TCRdb, only in-frame clones are kept and a portion is missing. The repertoire has around 170,000 clones, roughly 85% of them found once; the top ten carry more than 8.5%. The sample consisted of PBMCs or T cells enriched from blood (not recorded which). These receptors were collected from a woman aged 18-35 years who had recovered from COVID-19.

The chain recombines TRBV27 with TRBJ2-7; TRBD2 aligns across 13 bases. Per the germline V gene, CDR1 is MNHEY and CDR2 is SMNVEV (reference sequence). J was trimmed by 7 bases and V by 6 bases; bases with no gene match: 6. The CDR3 runs to 14 residues. The DNA for the CDR3 is TGTGCCAGCAGCCCGGGACTAGCGGGATGGGAGCAGTACTTC. Residues: CASSPGLAGWEQYF.

The chain links TRBV6-4 to TRBJ2-2; 7 bases line up with TRBD1. The CDR3 is 14 residues long. Germline loops: CDR1 MRHNA, CDR2 SNTAGT. V lost 6 bases and J lost 7; bases outside the gene matches: 8. The DNA of the CDR3 is TGTGCCAGCAGAGTCGACAGGGCGGACGGGGAGCTGTTTTTT. Its translation: CASRVDRADGELFF.

This chain uses TRBV3-1 (or the pseudogene TRBV3-2) with TRBJ2-1; D gene uncertain. Trimming shortened V by 2 bases and J by 8 bases, and 16 bases separated the two germline ends. The CDR3 is made up of 15 amino acids. The germline gives CDR1 LGHDT, CDR2 YNNKEL (reference sequence). CDR3 DNA: TGTGCCAGCAGCCAAAACGCCCTGATTGAGGATGAGCAGTTCTTC. Protein sequence: CASSQNALIEDEQFF.

The chain carries TRBV30 and TRBJ2-2; 11 nucleotides agree with TRBD1. The CDR3 length is 19 residues. CDR1 GTSNPN and CDR2 SVGIG come from the germline V gene (reference sequence). V dropped 0 bases and J dropped 5; count of bases not matched to a gene: 14. CDR3 coding DNA: TGTGCCTGGAGTGTATTATCGGCGTTCGGACAGGGGGCTACCGGGGAGCTGTTTTTT. Protein: CAWSVLSAFGQGATGELFF. Full variable domain (rest looked up from reference TRBV30 and TRBJ2-2): SQTIHQWPATLVQPVGSPLSLECTVEGTSNPNLYWYRQAAGRGLQLLFYSVGIGQISSEVPQNLSASRPQDRQFILSSKKLLLSDSGFYLCAWSVLSAFGQGATGELFFGEGSRLTVL.

This clone has just one count. This chain links TRBV14 with TRBJ1-2; 7 positions match TRBD1. CDR1 is SGHDN, CDR2 FVKESK, per germline. V dropped 2 bases and J dropped 5; count of bases not matched to a gene: 11. The CDR3 is 16 residues long. The CDR3 bases are TGTGCCAGCAGCCAATATCTCTGGGACAGCTTATATGGCTACACCTTC. This gives the protein CASSQYLWDSLYGYTF.

The rearrangement joins TRBV4-2 to TRBJ1-2, with 8 bases that match TRBD1. Germline V lookup: CDR1 LGHNA, CDR2 YNFKEQ. The CDR3 has 15 amino acids. The ends lost 0 bases at V and 9 bases at J; junction bases unmatched: 9. The CDR3 DNA reads as TGTGCCAGCAGCCAAGAGGTCGGGACAGGCCGCAGCTACACCTTC. Translating it yields CASSQEVGTGRSYTF.

The chain has TRBV4-1 and TRBJ2-1, with 7 bases fitting TRBD2. CDR3 size: 16 residues. Germline assignment: CDR1 MGHRA and CDR2 YSYEKL. Germline trimming cut 0 bases from V and 3 bases from J; bases unmatched to any gene: 5. For the CDR3, the DNA is TGCGCCAGCAGCCAAGATTTCCTAGCGGTCTACAATGAGCAGTTCTTC. This sequence encodes CASSQDFLAVYNEQFF.

The chain joins TRBV2 to TRBJ2-1, with 9 positions matching TRBD2. There are 18 residues in the CDR3. CDR1 and CDR2 (germline): SNHLY, FYNNEI. After removal of 7 bases from V and 2 bases from J, the junction contained 15 bases not matched to a gene. The CDR3 nucleotides are TGTGCCAGCATTCAGGACGAGGCTAGCGGGGCCCCCTACAATGAGCAGTTCTTC. Translated, it gives CASIQDEASGAPYNEQFF.

This chain joins TRBV23-1 and TRBJ1-1; D remains ambiguous. TRBV23-1 is assigned to the ORF class and has an uncertain function. The V end was cut by 9 bases, the J end by 3 bases, with 20 bases between. The CDR3 spans 15 residues. Here the CDR3 DNA reads TGCGCCAGACCCGGCGAGGGCCAAGTGGACACTGAAGCTTTCTTT. This translates into CARPGEGQVDTEAFF.

V gene TRBV7-2 combines with J gene TRBJ1-2; 9 nucleotides align to TRBD1. Losses at the gene ends were 9 bases for V and 7 bases for J; bases not matched to a gene: 12. CDR1 SGHTA and CDR2 FQGNSA come from the germline V gene. The CDR3 sequence is 14 residues long. The CDR3 loop reads CASMVQQGAPGYTF. CDR3 coding DNA: TGTGCCAGTATGGTGCAACAGGGGGCGCCTGGCTACACCTTC.

The V call is TRBV5-1, the J call TRBJ1-2; 9 bases align to TRBD1. Germline lookup yields CDR1 SGHRS and CDR2 YFSETQ. V lost 0 bases, J lost 8 bases, and 5 bases stayed unmatched. The CDR3 runs 14 residues. CDR3 nucleotides: TGCGCCAGCAGCTTGGGGACAGGGGATGGAGGCTACACCTTC. It is translated as CASSLGTGDGGYTF.

The V call is TRBV9, the J call TRBJ2-1; TRBD1 matches 12 bases. The CDR3 extends over 15 amino acids. Germline trimming cut 3 bases from V and 8 bases from J; bases unmatched to any gene: 6. The germline V gene encodes CDR1 SGDLS and CDR2 YYNGEE. The chain's CDR3 is CASSDGTGGLDEQFF. CDR3 sequence (DNA): TGTGCCAGCAGCGATGGGACAGGGGGCCTCGATGAGCAGTTCTTC.

The V gene is TRBV11-3, the J gene TRBJ2-1; 8 positions match TRBD2. The J segment lost 10 bases and the V segment lost 5 bases, leaving 16 bases of the junction unmatched. From germline, CDR1 is SGHNT and CDR2 YENEEA. The CDR3 runs to 16 residues. The CDR3 spells CASSPKGPAGVWEQFF. The CDR3 DNA reads TGTGCCAGCAGCCCCAAGGGCCCAGCGGGGGTTTGGGAGCAGTTCTTC.

The CDR3 DNA is TGTGCCAGCAGCCCGGGACTGACGATCTGGGATGGCTACACCTTC. This codes for CASSPGLTIWDGYTF. V is TRBV7-6 and J is TRBJ1-2, with D possibly matching TRBD1 (5 bases). Germline assignment: CDR1 SGHVS and CDR2 FNYEAQ. This CDR3 comprises 15 residues. Trimming removed 5 bases from V and 6 bases from J, with 19 bases in between.

The J gene is TRBJ1-2, the V gene TRBV5-1, with 7 bases that match TRBD1. This CDR3 contains 14 residues. V shed 1 base, J shed 8 bases, and the junction held 8 bases outside the gene matches. Germline V lookup: CDR1 SGHRS, CDR2 YFSETQ. CDR3 sequence: CASSLPAQGEGYTF. In DNA form, the CDR3 reads TGCGCCAGCAGCTTGCCAGCGCAGGGGGAAGGCTACACCTTC.

This clone was detected once. The V gene is TRBV7-6, the J gene TRBJ2-6; 10 bases are shared with TRBD2. The J segment lost 12 bases and the V segment lost 5 bases, leaving 10 bases of the junction unmatched. The CDR3 spans 15 residues. Germline values: CDR1 SGHVS, CDR2 FNYEAQ. The CDR3 here is CASSTGLAAGRVLTF. CDR3 bases: TGTGCCAGCAGCACAGGACTAGCGGCCGGGCGCGTCCTGACTTTC.

The chain joins TRBV19 to TRBJ1-2, with 7 bases lining up with TRBD1. Per germline, CDR1 LNHDA and CDR2 SQIVND (reference sequence). The CDR3 extends over 13 amino acids. Trimming cost V 7 bases and J 5 bases; bases outside gene matches: 7. CDR3 loop: CASTGGQAYGYTF. In DNA, the CDR3 is TGTGCCAGTACCGGCGGACAGGCGTATGGCTACACCTTC.

The V call is TRBV28, the J call TRBJ2-2; 11 nucleotides align to TRBD2. Germline lookup yields CDR1 MDHEN and CDR2 SYDVKM. Germline trimming cut 5 bases from V and 1 base from J; bases unmatched to any gene: 3. This CDR3 contains 16 residues. CDR3 sequence (DNA): TGTGCCAGCAGTCGCACTAGCGGGGGGAACACCGGGGAGCTGTTTTTT. Residues: CASSRTSGGNTGELFF.